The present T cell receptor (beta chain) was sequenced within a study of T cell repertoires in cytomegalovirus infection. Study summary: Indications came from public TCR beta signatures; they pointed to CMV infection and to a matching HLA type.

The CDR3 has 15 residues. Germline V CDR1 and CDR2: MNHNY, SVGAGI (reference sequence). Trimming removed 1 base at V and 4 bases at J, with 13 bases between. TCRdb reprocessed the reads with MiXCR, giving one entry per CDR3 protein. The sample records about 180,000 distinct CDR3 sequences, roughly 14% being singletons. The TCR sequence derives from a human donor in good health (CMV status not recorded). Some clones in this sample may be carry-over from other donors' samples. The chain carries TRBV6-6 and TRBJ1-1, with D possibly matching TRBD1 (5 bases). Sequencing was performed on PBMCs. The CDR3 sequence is CASSYYRDPRTEAFF. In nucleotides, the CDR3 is TGTGCCAGCAGTTACTACCGGGACCCCCGCACTGAAGCTTTCTTT.